This entry lists 29 T cell receptor beta chains sequenced from one sample in a study of blood T cell repertoires in COVID-19. Only in-frame clones appear in the TCRdb table, and some are missing; sequencing was by immunoSEQ multiplex PCR. This sample has under 200,000 clones; 84% occur once, and the top ten carry about an eighth. The specimen sequenced was PBMCs or T cells enriched from blood (not recorded which). The source of these receptors is a man aged 50 or older who had recovered from COVID-19.

The V gene is TRBV3-1 (or the pseudogene TRBV3-2), the J gene TRBJ1-5; no definite D call. Trimming pared 1 base from V and 10 bases from J, leaving 8 bases between. Per germline, CDR1 LGHDT and CDR2 YNNKEL (reference sequence). The CDR3 spans 12 residues. The CDR3 loop is CASSQGEGPQHF. The CDR3, as DNA: TGTGCCAGCAGCCAAGGAGAGGGTCCCCAGCATTTT.

In this sample, this clone turned up a few times. The gene calls are TRBV10-1 and TRBJ2-2, with 9 bases that match TRBD1. Germline V gene sequence: CDR1 WNHNN, CDR2 SYGVQD (reference sequence). The CDR3 spans 14 residues. After removal of 7 bases from V and 5 bases from J, the junction contained 5 bases not matched to a gene. The CDR3 spells CASTPGQGTGELFF. The CDR3, as DNA: TGCGCCAGCACCCCGGGACAGGGAACCGGGGAGCTGTTTTTT.

The chain combines TRBV19 with TRBJ2-1; 10 bases are a match to TRBD2. CDR1 LNHDA and CDR2 SQIVND come from the germline V gene (reference sequence). After removal of 6 bases from V and 6 bases from J, the junction contained 8 bases not matched to a gene. The CDR3 totals 15 residues. The CDR3 region is CASSLKRGGPNEQFF. The CDR3 coding sequence is TGTGCCAGTAGCCTAAAGCGGGGGGGCCCCAATGAGCAGTTCTTC.

V gene TRBV6-1 combines with J gene TRBJ1-2, with D possibly matching TRBD1 (6 bases). From germline, CDR1 is MNHNS and CDR2 SASEGT. The CDR3 has 17 amino acids. Trimming pared 2 bases from V and 6 bases from J, leaving 22 bases between. CDR3 region: CASSERSLGGQKNGYTF. The DNA for the CDR3 is TGTGCCAGCAGTGAACGGTCGTTGGGGGGGCAGAAGAATGGCTACACCTTC.

The J gene is TRBJ1-5, the V gene TRBV18; 9 bases fit TRBD1. Trimming took 3 bases from V and 8 from J; bases not matched to a gene: 8. The CDR3 is 15 residues long. CDR1 is KGHSH and CDR2 is LQKENI in the germline V gene. This CDR3 is CASSPDRGLSEPQHF. The CDR3 DNA reads TGTGCCAGCTCACCGGACAGGGGCTTAAGTGAGCCCCAGCATTTT.

The V and J genes are TRBV6-5 and TRBJ1-3; D is possibly TRBD1 (6 bases). Germline CDR1 reads MNHEY; CDR2 reads SVGAGI. The CDR3 covers 15 residues. V was clipped by 8 bases and J by 1 base, with 15 bases between them. CDR3 sequence (DNA): TGTGCCAGCCTCCCCGACAGGACTTCTGGAAACACCATATATTTT. Its translation is CASLPDRTSGNTIYF.

The rearrangement joins TRBV29-1 to TRBJ1-2; D is uncertain. CDR1 and CDR2 from the germline V gene are SQVTM and ANQGSEA. With 6 bases removed from V and 0 bases from J, the gap between germline ends came to 5 bases. CDR3 size: 11 residues. The CDR3, as DNA: TGCAGCGTCGGGTCTAACTATGGCTACACCTTC. This encodes CSVGSNYGYTF.

The table lists this clone with a few counts. J is TRBJ2-1 and V is TRBV4-2, with D maybe TRBD2 (7 bases). Between the trimmed V and J ends, which lost 0 bases and 5 bases, there was a span of 14 bases. The CDR3 sequence is 16 residues long. CDR1 is LGHNA, CDR2 YNFKEQ, per germline. CDR3: CASSQELAGAHNEQFF. In DNA, the CDR3 is TGTGCCAGCAGCCAAGAATTGGCGGGGGCCCACAATGAGCAGTTCTTC.

V and J are TRBV5-5 and TRBJ1-5; 9 bases are a match to TRBD1. Germline values: CDR1 SGHKS, CDR2 YYEKEE (reference sequence). CDR3 length: 15 residues. V dropped 0 bases and J dropped 6; count of bases not matched to a gene: 4. The CDR3 is CASSLGDRASQPQHF. CDR3 nucleotides: TGTGCCAGCAGCTTGGGGGACAGGGCAAGTCAGCCCCAGCATTTT.

This clone was seen a handful of times. J is TRBJ2-3 and V is TRBV15; TRBD2 is a possible D gene (7 bases). Between the trimmed V and J ends, which lost 1 base and 2 bases, there was a span of 10 bases. In germline, CDR1 is LNHNV, CDR2 YYDKDF (reference sequence). The CDR3 runs 15 residues. This chain's CDR3 is CATSRAGGLTDTQYF. CDR3 coding DNA: TGTGCCACCAGCAGAGCCGGGGGGCTCACAGATACGCAGTATTTT.

The rearrangement uses TRBV19 and TRBJ1-1, with D maybe TRBD1 (6 bases). CDR3 size: 13 residues. Deletions cut 9 bases from V and 3 bases from J, with 14 bases between. Germline CDR1 reads LNHDA; CDR2 reads SQIVND (reference sequence). CDR3 nucleotides: TGTGCCAGCCTTCCCAGGGGTTACACTGAAGCTTTCTTT. Protein product: CASLPRGYTEAFF.

This clone has a single count. This chain uses TRBV5-1 with TRBJ2-1, with TRBD2 matching over 14 bases. The trim removed 4 bases at V and 8 bases at J, leaving 8 bases unmatched. The germline gives CDR1 SGHRS, CDR2 YFSETQ. CDR3 size: 16 residues. The DNA of the CDR3 is TGCGCCAGCAGCCGCGGGACTAGCGGGGGCTATGATGAGCAGTTCTTC. Amino acids: CASSRGTSGGYDEQFF.

V is TRBV7-2 and J is TRBJ2-5; TRBD1 aligns across 7 bases. Germline V gene data show CDR1 as SGHTA and CDR2 as FQGNSA. This CDR3 has 14 amino acids. Losses at the gene ends were 4 bases for V and 4 bases for J; bases not matched to a gene: 6. This CDR3 reads CASSSGQSPETQYF. For the CDR3, the DNA is TGTGCCAGCAGCTCGGGACAGTCTCCAGAGACCCAGTACTTC.

The DNA of the CDR3 is TGTGCCAGCAGCAACCCATCCCAGGGTAACTATGGCTACACCTTC. Translating it yields CASSNPSQGNYGYTF. J is TRBJ1-2 and V is TRBV28, with TRBD1 as a possible D gene (5 bases). This CDR3 region has 15 residues. Germline values: CDR1 MDHEN, CDR2 SYDVKM. Trimming removed 6 bases from V and 1 base from J, with 15 bases in between.

V and J are TRBV2 and TRBJ1-5; 7 bases line up with TRBD1. V dropped 7 bases and J dropped 0; count of bases not matched to a gene: 6. The CDR3 length is 15 residues. In germline, CDR1 is SNHLY, CDR2 FYNNEI. The DNA for the CDR3 is TGTGCCAGCACCTCGGACAGGAATAGCAATCAGCCCCAGCATTTT. It encodes CASTSDRNSNQPQHF. Complete variable domain (other parts from reference TRBV2 and TRBJ1-5): EPEVTQTPSHQVTQMGQEVILRCVPISNHLYFYWYRQILGQKVEFLVSFYNNEISEKSEIFDDQFSVERPDGSNFTLKIRSTKLEDSAMYFCASTSDRNSNQPQHFGDGTRLSIL.

This chain connects TRBV7-8 to TRBJ1-1; TRBD1 is a possible D gene (6 bases). The V and J ends lost 4 bases and 0 bases respectively, with 6 bases between them. The CDR3 is 13 amino acids. Germline values: CDR1 SGHVS, CDR2 FQNEAQ. CDR3 nucleotides: TGTGCCAGCAGCTACAGGGTGAACACTGAAGCTTTCTTT. Translation: CASSYRVNTEAFF. The entire variable domain, with the rest obtained from reference TRBV7-8 and TRBJ1-1, is as follows: GAGVSQSPRYKVAKRGQDVALRCDPISGHVSLFWYQQALGQGPEFLTYFQNEAQLDKSGLPSDRFFAERPEGSVSTLKIQRTQQEDSAVYLCASSYRVNTEAFFGQGTRLTVV.

V is TRBV7-3 and J is TRBJ2-1; 8 nucleotides match TRBD2. Looked up from germline, CDR1 is SGHTA and CDR2 is FQGTGA. This CDR3 has 14 amino acids. The V and J ends lost 5 bases and 4 bases, in that order; junction bases with no gene match: 4. CDR3 bases: TGTGCCAGCAGCCAACGGGGGGGATACAATGAGCAGTTCTTC. This codes for CASSQRGGYNEQFF.

The chain carries TRBV7-6 and TRBJ2-3; D not resolved. Trimming took off 6 bases at V and 6 bases at J, with 7 bases between the two ends. The CDR3 loop spans 11 amino acids. The germline V gene encodes CDR1 SGHVS and CDR2 FNYEAQ. As DNA, the CDR3 is TGTGCCAGCAGTCCCCTGGATACGCAGTATTTT. Amino acid sequence: CASSPLDTQYF.

The gene calls are TRBV14 and TRBJ1-2; D is ambiguous. The CDR3 has 16 residues. Trimming cost V 1 base and J 8 bases, with 20 bases left between them. The germline V gene encodes CDR1 SGHDN and CDR2 FVKESK. The CDR3 DNA reads as TGTGCCAGCAGCCAAGCTTCCGGGATCACTGTTGAGGGCTACACCTTC. Translated: CASSQASGITVEGYTF.

This clone has only one observation. The rearrangement uses TRBV4-2 and TRBJ2-2; weak D call: TRBD2 (6 bases). V shed 4 bases and J shed 3 bases, with 12 bases lying between them. Per the germline V gene, CDR1 is LGHNA and CDR2 is YNFKEQ. The CDR3 sequence is 15 residues long. CDR3 protein: CASSPPPGDTGELFF. For the CDR3, the DNA is TGTGCCAGCAGCCCTCCCCCGGGGGACACCGGGGAGCTGTTTTTT.

The V gene is TRBV4-1, the J gene TRBJ1-6; a weak D match, TRBD1 (5 bases). Germline-derived CDR1 and CDR2 are MGHRA and YSYEKL. The CDR3 runs 16 residues. V lost 0 bases and J 4 bases, leaving 10 bases between the germline ends. Here the CDR3 DNA reads TGCGCCAGCAGCCAAGATAGGGGAGGGTATAATTCACCCCTCCACTTT. This gives the protein CASSQDRGGYNSPLHF.

The genes are TRBV14 and TRBJ2-1; tentatively, D is TRBD1 (6 bases). The ends were cut back, 0 bases at V and 0 bases at J, with 12 bases in the middle. CDR1 and CDR2 from the germline V gene are SGHDN and FVKESK. This CDR3 has 17 residues. CDR3 sequence reads: CASSQEHDRSSYNEQFF. CDR3 nucleotides: TGTGCCAGCAGCCAAGAACACGACAGGAGCTCCTACAATGAGCAGTTCTTC.

V is TRBV19 and J is TRBJ1-2; no clear D gene. The CDR3 extends over 16 amino acids. Trimming shortened V by 1 base and J by 4 bases, and 16 bases separated the two germline ends. Germline CDR1 is LNHDA and CDR2 is SQIVND (reference sequence). The DNA for the CDR3 is TGTGCCAGTAGTATAGTAGCCCTCTCGGCGGGCTATGGCTACACCTTC. Translated: CASSIVALSAGYGYTF.

The chain carries TRBV3-1 (or the pseudogene TRBV3-2) and TRBJ2-2; D is perhaps TRBD2 (5 bases). This CDR3 region has 11 residues. Germline V lookup: CDR1 LGHDT, CDR2 YNNKEL (reference sequence). Trimming left V 7 bases short and J 6 bases short, with 6 bases between. CDR3 coding DNA: TGTGCCAGCACGGGATCCGGGGAGCTGTTTTTT. Its protein is CASTGSGELFF.

This chain links TRBV4-1 with TRBJ2-7; D might be TRBD2 (6 bases). The germline gives CDR1 MGHRA, CDR2 YSYEKL. The CDR3 has 17 residues. Trimming removed 1 base at V and 5 bases at J, with 21 bases between. CDR3 in amino acids: CASSQVRARRVFHEQYF. The DNA for the CDR3 is TGCGCCAGCAGCCAAGTAAGGGCCCGGAGGGTTTTCCACGAGCAGTACTTC.

DNA for the CDR3: TGTGCCAGCAGTTACGGGACAGGGGCTTACGAGCAGTACTTC. Translating gives CASSYGTGAYEQYF. The chain combines TRBV6-5 with TRBJ2-7; 10 bases agree with TRBD1. Germline V gives CDR1 MNHEY, CDR2 SVGAGI. Unmatched junction bases numbered 2, after V lost 2 bases and J lost 4 bases. This CDR3 region has 14 residues.

The rearrangement links TRBV7-8 to TRBJ2-3; TRBD2 might be the D (6 bases). Trimming stripped 5 bases from V and 6 bases from J, with 24 bases between. Germline assignment: CDR1 SGHVS and CDR2 FQNEAQ. The CDR3 spans 17 residues. CDR3 in amino acids: CASSIVAGTGLGDTQYF. CDR3 DNA sequence: TGTGCCAGCAGCATAGTAGCCGGGACTGGCCTAGGGGATACGCAGTATTTT.

This sequence joins TRBV28 and TRBJ2-5, with 13 bases aligning to TRBD2. From germline, CDR1 is MDHEN and CDR2 SYDVKM. Trimming at V came to 5 bases and at J to 7 bases, leaving 7 bases not matched to a gene. The CDR3 sequence is 15 residues long. The CDR3 reads CASSLTSGGPVTQYF. DNA of the CDR3: TGTGCCAGCAGTCTGACTAGCGGGGGGCCCGTGACCCAGTACTTC.

The rearrangement joins TRBV30 to TRBJ1-1; D gene uncertain. Germline values: CDR1 GTSNPN, CDR2 SVGIG (reference sequence). The V end was cut by 3 bases, the J end by 0 bases, with 11 bases between. The CDR3 sequence is 14 residues long. CDR3 in DNA: TGTGCCTGGAGGGTAGCAGCCATGAACACTGAAGCTTTCTTT. It codes for CAWRVAAMNTEAFF.